The source of this T cell receptor (beta chain) is a study of neoadjuvant anti-PD-1 for oral cavity cancer. The data were produced by immunoSEQ multiplex PCR, yet TCRdb's version contains in-frame clones alone and is incomplete. The table shows tens of thousands of clones, with about 30% occurring only once. Time point of the sample: after neoadjuvant nivolumab, at surgical resection. This TCR came from a person aged 40-85 years with oral cavity squamous cell carcinoma. Source: tumor tissue, taken after nivolumab (anti-PD-1) treatment.

The CDR3 protein is CASSLGGGPYNSPLHF. CDR3 DNA sequence: TGTGCCAGCAGCTTGGGGGGTGGCCCCTATAATTCACCCCTCCACTTT. The gene calls are TRBV5-6 and TRBJ1-6; unclear D gene. Germline V CDR1 and CDR2: SGHDT, YYEEEE. The CDR3 is 16 residues long. Trimming removed 0 bases from V and 2 bases from J, with 9 bases in between.